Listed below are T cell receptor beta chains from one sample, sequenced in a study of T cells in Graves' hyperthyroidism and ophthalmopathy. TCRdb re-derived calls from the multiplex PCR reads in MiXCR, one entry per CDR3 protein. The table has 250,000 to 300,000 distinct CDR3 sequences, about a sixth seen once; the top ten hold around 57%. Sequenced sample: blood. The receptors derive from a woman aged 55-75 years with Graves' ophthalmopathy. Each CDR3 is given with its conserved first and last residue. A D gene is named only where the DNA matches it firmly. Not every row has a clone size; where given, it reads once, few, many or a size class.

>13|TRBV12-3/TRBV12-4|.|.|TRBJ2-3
CASSWVAGDTQYF
TGTGCCAGCAGTTGGGTGGCGGGAGATACGCAGTATTTT
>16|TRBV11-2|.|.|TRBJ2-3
CASSQGTDRATDTQYF
TGTGCCAGCAGCCAAGGCACGGACAGAGCCACAGATACGCAGTATTTT
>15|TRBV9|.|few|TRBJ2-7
CASSVEGRGVGEQYF
TGTGCCAGCAGCGTAGAGGGCAGGGGAGTTGGCGAGCAGTACTTC
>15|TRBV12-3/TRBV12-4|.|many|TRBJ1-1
CASRTDFFPNTEAFF
TGTGCCAGCAGGACAGACTTTTTCCCGAACACTGAAGCTTTCTTT
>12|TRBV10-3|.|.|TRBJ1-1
CPISESSTEAFF
TGTCCCATCAGTGAGTCGAGCACTGAAGCTTTCTTT
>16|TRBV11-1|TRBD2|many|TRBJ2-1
CASSPASGRAYNEQFF
TGTGCCAGCAGCCCCGCGAGCGGGAGGGCCTACAATGAGCAGTTCTTC
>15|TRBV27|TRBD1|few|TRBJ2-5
CASSLGAGQGETQYF
TGTGCCAGCAGTTTAGGAGCGGGACAGGGAGAGACCCAGTACTTC
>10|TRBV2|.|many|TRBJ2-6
CASGGNVLTF
TGTGCCAGCGGGGGCAACGTCCTGACTTTC
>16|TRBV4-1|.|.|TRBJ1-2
CASSQDKAGVFYGYTF
TGCGCCAGCAGCCAAGATAAGGCAGGGGTCTTCTATGGCTACACCTTC
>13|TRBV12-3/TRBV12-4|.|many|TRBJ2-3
CASSPLGIDTQYF
TGTGCCAGCAGCCCCCTGGGGATAGATACGCAGTATTTT
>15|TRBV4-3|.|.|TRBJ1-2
CASSHETGGPYGYTF
TGCGCCAGCAGCCACGAGACAGGAGGCCCCTATGGCTACACCTTC
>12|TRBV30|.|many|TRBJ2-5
CAWSVEGGTQYF
TGTGCCTGGAGTGTGGAAGGAGGGACCCAGTACTTC
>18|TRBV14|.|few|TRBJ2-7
CASSQKTGLKGSSYEQYF
TGTGCCAGCAGCCAAAAAACGGGGTTAAAGGGAAGCTCCTACGAGCAGTACTTC
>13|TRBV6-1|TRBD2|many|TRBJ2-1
CASTGLADNEQFF
TGTGCCAGCACGGGACTAGCGGACAATGAGCAGTTCTTC
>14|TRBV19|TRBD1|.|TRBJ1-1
CASSKQGGGTEAFF
TGTGCCAGTAGCAAACAGGGGGGCGGCACTGAAGCTTTCTTT
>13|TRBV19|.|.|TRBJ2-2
CASGKTGTGELFF
TGTGCCAGCGGGAAAACAGGGACCGGGGAGCTGTTTTTT
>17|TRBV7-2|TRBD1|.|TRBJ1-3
CASSPGQGTYSGNTIYF
TGTGCCAGCAGCCCGGGACAGGGGACCTACTCTGGAAACACCATATATTTT
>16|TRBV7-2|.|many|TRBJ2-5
CASSLVGGGLQETQYF
TGTGCCAGCAGCTTAGTGGGCGGGGGCCTCCAAGAGACCCAGTACTTC
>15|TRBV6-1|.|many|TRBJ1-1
CASTDRGARNTEAFF
TGTGCCAGCACTGACAGAGGGGCTAGGAACACTGAAGCTTTCTTT
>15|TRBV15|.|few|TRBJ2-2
CATSKGGLNTGELFF
TGTGCCACCAGCAAAGGAGGACTAAACACCGGGGAGCTGTTTTTT
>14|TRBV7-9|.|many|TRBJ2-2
CASSPYSVTGELFF
TGTGCCAGCAGCCCTTATAGCGTTACCGGGGAGCTGTTTTTT
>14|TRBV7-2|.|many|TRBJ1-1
CASSPDTFYTEAFF
TGTGCCAGCAGCCCGGACACATTTTACACTGAAGCTTTCTTT
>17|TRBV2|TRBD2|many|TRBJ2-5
CASTQGGLAGGQETQYF
TGTGCCAGCACTCAGGGAGGGCTAGCGGGGGGGCAAGAGACCCAGTACTTC
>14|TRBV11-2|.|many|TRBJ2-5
CASSLGVYQETQYF
TGTGCCAGCAGCTTAGGGGTTTACCAAGAGACCCAGTACTTC
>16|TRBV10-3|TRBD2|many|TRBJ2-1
CAIRPHLAGANNEQFF
TGTGCCATCAGGCCTCACCTAGCGGGGGCGAACAATGAGCAGTTCTTC
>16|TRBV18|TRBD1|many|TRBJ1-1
CASSLNRGRTNTEAFF
TGTGCCAGCTCGCTCAACAGGGGACGGACCAACACTGAAGCTTTCTTT
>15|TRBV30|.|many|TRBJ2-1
CAWSRNFGSYNEQFF
TGTGCCTGGAGTCGTAACTTCGGCTCCTACAATGAGCAGTTCTTC
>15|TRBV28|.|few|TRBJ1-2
CASSFPGTANYGYTF
TGTGCCAGCAGTTTTCCCGGGACGGCTAACTATGGCTACACCTTC
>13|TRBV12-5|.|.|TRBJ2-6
CASAPSGANVLTF
TGTGCTAGTGCCCCCTCTGGGGCCAACGTCCTGACTTTC
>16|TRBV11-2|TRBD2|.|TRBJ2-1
CASSLTSGTTYNEQFF
TGTGCCAGCAGCTTGACTAGCGGGACAACCTACAATGAGCAGTTCTTC
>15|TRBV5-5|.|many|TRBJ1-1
CASSLVFMTAPEAFF
TGTGCCAGCAGCTTGGTCTTTATGACAGCCCCTGAAGCTTTCTTT
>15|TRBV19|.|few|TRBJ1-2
CASSIVGQDLYGYTF
TGTGCCAGTAGTATAGTAGGACAAGACCTCTATGGCTACACCTTC
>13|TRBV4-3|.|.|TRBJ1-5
CASSQDTQLEQHF
TGCGCCAGCAGCCAAGATACTCAGCTTGAACAGCATTTT
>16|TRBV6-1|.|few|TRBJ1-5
CASSNSRGGLEQPQHF
TGTGCCAGCAGTAACTCTCGGGGGGGTCTGGAACAGCCCCAGCATTTT
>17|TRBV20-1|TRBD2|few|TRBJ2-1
CSATLARGLAGNNEQFF
TGCAGTGCTACCCTCGCGCGGGGACTAGCGGGAAACAATGAGCAGTTCTTC
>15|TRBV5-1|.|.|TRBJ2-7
CASSGGGRTAYEQYF
TGCGCCAGCAGTGGGGGGGGCAGGACAGCCTACGAGCAGTACTTC
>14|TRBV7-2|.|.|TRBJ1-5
CASSLVGGRGPQHF
TGTGCCAGCAGCTTAGTGGGCGGGCGTGGGCCCCAGCATTTT
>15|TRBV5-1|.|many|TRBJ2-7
CASSLDASDIYEQYF
TGCGCCAGCAGCTTGGATGCCAGCGATATCTACGAGCAGTACTTC
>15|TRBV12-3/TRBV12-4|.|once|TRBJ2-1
CASSQRAPRGDEQFF
TGTGCCAGCAGCCAACGGGCTCCCCGTGGCGATGAGCAGTTCTTC
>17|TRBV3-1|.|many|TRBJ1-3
CASSQDWKTDSGNTIYF
TGTGCCAGCAGCCAAGATTGGAAGACAGACTCTGGAAACACCATATATTTT
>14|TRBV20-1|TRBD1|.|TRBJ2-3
CSASWTGATDTQYF
TGCAGTGCTAGTTGGACAGGGGCCACAGATACGCAGTATTTT
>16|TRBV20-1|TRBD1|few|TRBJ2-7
CSARDGGGTGKYEQYF
TGCAGTGCTAGAGATGGGGGGGGGACAGGGAAATACGAGCAGTACTTC
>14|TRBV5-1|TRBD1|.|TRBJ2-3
CASSMGQGSDTQYF
TGCGCCAGCAGCATGGGACAGGGGTCAGATACGCAGTATTTT
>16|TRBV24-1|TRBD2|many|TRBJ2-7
CATSDLGPSGSYEQYF
TGTGCCACCAGTGATTTAGGCCCTAGCGGGTCCTACGAGCAGTACTTC
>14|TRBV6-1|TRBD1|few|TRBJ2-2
CASRGQVTTGELFF
TGTGCCAGCAGGGGACAGGTGACCACCGGGGAGCTGTTTTTT
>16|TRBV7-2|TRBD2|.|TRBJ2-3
CASSSISGLYTDTQYF
TGTGCCAGCAGCTCCATTAGCGGGTTATACACAGATACGCAGTATTTT
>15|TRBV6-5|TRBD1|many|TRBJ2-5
CASSYGTGNRETQYF
TGTGCCAGCAGTTATGGGACAGGGAATAGGGAGACCCAGTACTTC
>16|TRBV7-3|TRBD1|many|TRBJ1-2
CASSLYPGTGPDGYTF
TGTGCCAGCAGCTTATACCCAGGGACAGGGCCGGATGGCTACACCTTC
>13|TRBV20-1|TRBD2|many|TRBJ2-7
CSAWTSGPREQYF
TGCAGTGCTTGGACTAGCGGACCGCGCGAGCAGTACTTC
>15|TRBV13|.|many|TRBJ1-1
CASSLVQGPYTEAFF
TGTGCCAGCAGCTTAGTGCAGGGCCCTTACACTGAAGCTTTCTTT
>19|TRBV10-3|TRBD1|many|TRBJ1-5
CAISETPGTGTRSNQPQHF
TGTGCCATCAGCGAGACTCCCGGGACAGGGACGAGGAGCAATCAGCCCCAGCATTTT
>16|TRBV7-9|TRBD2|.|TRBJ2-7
CASAQEGRGIPYEQYF
TGTGCCAGCGCGCAAGAGGGGAGGGGAATACCCTACGAGCAGTACTTC
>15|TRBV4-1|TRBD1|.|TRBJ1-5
CASSPDRGVSQPQHF
TGCGCCAGCAGCCCCGACAGGGGGGTGAGTCAGCCCCAGCATTTT
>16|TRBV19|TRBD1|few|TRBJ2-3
CASSASRQGYTDTQYF
TGTGCCAGTAGTGCATCCCGACAGGGCTACACAGATACGCAGTATTTT
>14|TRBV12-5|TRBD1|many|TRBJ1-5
CASGLRQGNQPQHF
TGTGCTAGTGGTCTCCGACAGGGAAATCAGCCCCAGCATTTT
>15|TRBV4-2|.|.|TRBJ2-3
CASSQELPGTDTQYF
TGTGCCAGCAGCCAAGAACTACCGGGCACAGATACGCAGTATTTT